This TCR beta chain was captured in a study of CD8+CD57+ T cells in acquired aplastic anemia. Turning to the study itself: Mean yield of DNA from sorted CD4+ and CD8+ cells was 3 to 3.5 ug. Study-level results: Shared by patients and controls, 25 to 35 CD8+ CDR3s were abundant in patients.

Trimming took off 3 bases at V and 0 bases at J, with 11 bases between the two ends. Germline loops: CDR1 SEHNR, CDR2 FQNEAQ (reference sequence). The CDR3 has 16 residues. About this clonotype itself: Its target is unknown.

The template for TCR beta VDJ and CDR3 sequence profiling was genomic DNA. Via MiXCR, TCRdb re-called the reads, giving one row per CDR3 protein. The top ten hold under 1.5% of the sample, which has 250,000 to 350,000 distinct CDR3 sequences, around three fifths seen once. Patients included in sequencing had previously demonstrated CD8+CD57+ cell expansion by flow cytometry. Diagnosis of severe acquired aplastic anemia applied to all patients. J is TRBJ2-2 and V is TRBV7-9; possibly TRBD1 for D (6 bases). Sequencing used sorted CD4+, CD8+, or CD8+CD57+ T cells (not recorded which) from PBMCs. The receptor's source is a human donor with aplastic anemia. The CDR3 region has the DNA TGTGCCAGCAGCTTCCAGACAGGACCGAACACCGGGGAGCTGTTTTTT. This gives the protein CASSFQTGPNTGELFF.